Described below is a single T cell receptor beta chain sequence and its context. Its antigen specificity is not known. Base-call qualities are not available, and no considerably larger clone is one nucleotide away. Patients with a history of autoimmune disease or receiving systemic immunosuppression were excluded from the trial. In every dose cohort, peripheral blood was drawn for TCR sequencing at baseline, cycle 4 day 1, and cycle 7 day 1. The samples were drawn from a first-in-human, open-label, multicenter phase I dose-escalation trial of ivuxolimab. Adults with locally advanced or metastatic melanoma, renal cell, hepatocellular, or head and neck squamous cell carcinoma were enrolled in the trial. CD4+ and CD8+ T cells were sorted separately from peripheral blood before TCR sequencing. The germline V gene gives CDR1 as KGHSH and CDR2 as LQKENI. Inclusive of the bounding cysteine and phenylalanine, the CDR3 is 15 residues long. Kept here is only the CDR3 DNA, which spans 45 bases and is read in frame from base 1. V and J lose 5 bases and 2 bases, and a span of 16 bases separates them.

These data come from a study of OX40 agonist ivuxolimab in advanced cancers. Context from the whole study: Ivuxolimab, which targeted the costimulatory receptor OX40 (CD134), was an agonistic, fully human IgG2 monoclonal antibody. Partial responses occurred in three dose-escalation patients, of whom one had hepatocellular carcinoma and two had cutaneous melanoma. Intravenous ivuxolimab was administered to patients every 2 weeks at six dose levels: 0.01, 0.1, 0.3, 1.5, 3 and 10 mg/kg. In the dose-escalation cohort, approximately 82% of patients were male, and the mean age was around 60 years with a range of 23 to 79. Patients were allowed to have had prior anti-PD-1, anti-PD-L1 or anti-CTLA-4 therapy, and 30% to 50% of the dose-escalation patients had previously received checkpoint inhibitors. Peripheral TCRbeta sequencing was intended to test whether TCR sequence diversity was altered and clonal T-cell expansion was caused by ivuxolimab. Of the 50 to 55 dose-escalation patients, hepatocellular carcinoma was present in 19, melanoma in roughly 15, renal cell carcinoma in 9 and head and neck cancer in 9. The paper covers the monotherapy dose-escalation part of the phase I ivuxolimab trial, which included N of about 50 patients. Overall study results and their limits: Low levels of normalized T-cell clonal expansion were also shown by some nonresponding patients. After ivuxolimab, expanded clones were on average more numerous among CD8+ T cells than among CD4+ T cells. At doses of 0.1 to 3.0 mg/kg, clonal expansion of both CD4+ and CD8+ blood T cells was observed from baseline to week 6. In partial responders in the 0.1-3.0 mg/kg groups, normalized peripheral clonal expansion was found to be among the lowest, especially among CD8+ T cells. The antigen specificity of the clonally expanded peripheral T cells was not determined.

For sequencing of the TCRbeta CDR3 region, genomic DNA was extracted from the sorted cells. The immunoSEQ Assay was used to sequence the TCRbeta CDR3 regions. TCRdb took over this immuneACCESS table, retaining in-frame rearrangements with V and J assigned. Such tables are incomplete; in checked studies, under half of the missing clones stem from an unresolved V gene, and the remainder is unexplained. Here the sample has about 56,000 clones; roughly 80% occur a single time. About 3.7% of the sample goes to the ten largest clones. The sequence joins TRBV18 to TRBJ2-7, with TRBD1 as a weak D call on 6 bases. Sequenced here: CD4+ or CD8+ T cells sorted from blood, sampled in a trial of the OX40 agonist ivuxolimab. The sequence came from an adult with an advanced solid tumor such as melanoma, head and neck, liver or kidney cancer. DNA sequence: TGTGCCAGCTCAACACAGGGTGAAAGCACCTACGAGCAGTACTTC. Its protein product is CASSTQGESTYEQYF. With the rest looked up from the reference TRBV18 and TRBJ2-7 genes rather than sequenced, the full variable domain is NAGVMQNPRHLVRRRGQEARLRCSPMKGHSHVYWYRQLPEEGLKFMVYLQKENIIDESGMPKERFSAEFPKEGPSILRIQQVVRGDSAAYFCASSTQGESTYEQYFGPGTRLTVT.